The 28 T cell receptor beta chains presented below share a single source sample, sequenced in a study of cytomegalovirus exposure and HLA in healthy donors (dated by TCRdb to 2017 to 2019). Libraries were prepared through the immunoSEQ multiplex PCR assay. For the multiplex PCR, a mixture combining 60 forward primers for TCR Vbeta segments and 13 reverse primers for TCR Jbeta segments was used. Drawn from immuneACCESS, this table holds only the in-frame rearrangements with V and J called that TCRdb kept. Clones are partly lost; checked studies trace under half to an unresolved V gene and leave the rest unexplained. The sample data list about 200,000 clones, and roughly 80% of these were observed just once. Around 1.5% of the sample is in the top ten clones. Input material: PBMCs. The receptors come from a girl between 10 and 17 years old in good health and CMV-seronegative.

The chain couples TRBV27 to TRBJ2-1; 8 bases line up with TRBD2. Germline trimming cut 2 bases from V and 1 base from J; bases unmatched to any gene: 10. CDR1 is MNHEY and CDR2 is SMNVEV in the germline V gene (reference sequence). The CDR3 is 18 residues long. In DNA, the CDR3 is TGTGCCAGCAGTTTAACTACGGCCGGGACTAGGTCCTACAATGAGCAGTTCTTC. Translation: CASSLTTAGTRSYNEQFF.

The V and J genes are TRBV4-1 and TRBJ2-3; D possibly corresponds to TRBD1 (5 bases). From germline, CDR1 is MGHRA and CDR2 YSYEKL. The CDR3 extends over 13 amino acids. Trimming shortened V by 5 bases and J by 4 bases, and 10 bases separated the two germline ends. The CDR3 region is CASSFRVPDTQYF. The CDR3 nucleotides are TGCGCCAGCAGCTTCAGGGTGCCAGATACGCAGTATTTT.

The chain is built from TRBV28 and TRBJ2-7, with 10 bases aligning to TRBD1. With 4 bases clipped from V and 3 bases from J, the junction kept 0 bases outside the gene matches. The CDR3 consists of 13 residues. Germline V gene data show CDR1 as MDHEN and CDR2 as SYDVKM. CDR3 bases: TGTGCCAGCAGTTGGGACAGGGGCTACGAGCAGTACTTC. The encoded protein is CASSWDRGYEQYF.

V usage is TRBV28 and J usage is TRBJ1-2; 8 nucleotides match TRBD1. V dropped 5 bases and J dropped 2; count of bases not matched to a gene: 10. The V gene's germline CDR1 is MDHEN and CDR2 SYDVKM. The CDR3 consists of 16 residues. DNA of the CDR3: TGTGCCAGCAGTACCCACCGGGACAGGTTGAACTATGGCTACACCTTC. Amino acid sequence: CASSTHRDRLNYGYTF.

This sequence joins TRBV7-2 and TRBJ1-1; D is unresolved. Trimming pared 6 bases from V and 1 base from J, leaving 12 bases between. The CDR3 spans 14 residues. The germline V gene has CDR1 SGHTA and CDR2 FQGNSA. In DNA, the CDR3 is TGTGCCAGCAGTTTTATATACAGGAACACTGAAGCTTTCTTT. Protein sequence: CASSFIYRNTEAFF. Combining the CDR3 with reference TRBV7-2 and TRBJ1-1 gives the whole variable domain GAGVSQSPSNKVTEKGKDVELRCDPISGHTALYWYRQSLGQGLEFLIYFQGNSAPDKSGLPSDRFSAERTGGSVSTLTIQRTQQEDSAVYLCASSFIYRNTEAFFGQGTRLTVV.

The V and J genes are TRBV2 and TRBJ2-5; 7 bases line up with TRBD1. Per germline, CDR1 SNHLY and CDR2 FYNNEI. Germline trimming cut 8 bases from V and 3 bases from J; bases unmatched to any gene: 12. The CDR3 covers 15 residues. CDR3 nucleotide sequence: TGTGCCAGCGCATACAGGGGATTGAGGGAAGAGACCCAGTACTTC. Encoded protein: CASAYRGLREETQYF.

In DNA form, the CDR3 reads TGCGCCAGCAGCTTTACTAGCGGGAGGTCGGCTTCCTACGAGCAGTACTTC. Translating it yields CASSFTSGRSASYEQYF. This chain connects TRBV5-1 to TRBJ2-7, with TRBD2 matching 12 bases. Germline V gives CDR1 SGHRS, CDR2 YFSETQ. The trim removed 2 bases at V and 1 base at J, leaving 7 bases unmatched. The length of the CDR3 is 17 residues.

The rearrangement links TRBV2 to TRBJ2-7, with 7 bases that match TRBD1. The CDR3 length is 13 residues. With V trimmed by 6 bases and J by 2 bases, 4 bases remained unmatched. CDR1 and CDR2 (germline): SNHLY, FYNNEI. The CDR3 region has the DNA TGTGCCAGCAGGGGGACAGAGGCCTACGAGCAGTACTTC. Translated: CASRGTEAYEQYF.

The V and J genes are TRBV11-2 and TRBJ1-4, with TRBD1 identical over 8 bases. The V segment lost 3 bases and the J segment 7 bases; nucleotides outside the gene matches: 7. The CDR3 has 15 residues. CDR1 and CDR2 (germline): SGHAT, FQNNGV. The CDR3 reads CASSFTDRGREKLFF. The CDR3 region has the DNA TGTGCCAGCAGCTTTACCGACAGGGGCCGTGAAAAACTGTTTTTT.

This clone was observed once. The rearrangement uses TRBV4-3 and TRBJ2-5; 9 bases map to TRBD1. This CDR3 region has 16 residues. J gave up 5 bases and V 0 bases, and 7 bases lay outside the gene matches. CDR1 and CDR2 (germline): LGHNA, YSLEER. CDR3 amino acids: CASSQDLGQGGETQYF. The CDR3 nucleotides are TGCGCCAGCAGCCAAGATCTGGGACAGGGCGGGGAGACCCAGTACTTC.

This clone has only one observation. The chain couples TRBV5-1 to TRBJ2-1; 13 bases match TRBD2. From germline, CDR1 is SGHRS and CDR2 YFSETQ. The CDR3 spans 16 residues. The ends lost 4 bases at V and 7 bases at J; junction bases unmatched: 8. CDR3 bases: TGCGCCAGCAGCGCTGGACTAGCGGGAGTAGAAAATGAGCAGTTCTTC. This translates into CASSAGLAGVENEQFF.

The chain employs TRBV6-5 and TRBJ1-4; D is unclear. Germline V CDR1 and CDR2: MNHEY, SVGAGI. Trimming shortened V by 6 bases and J by 0 bases, and 11 bases separated the two germline ends. This CDR3 region has 15 residues. The CDR3 is CASRVLQSTNEKLFF. Written as DNA, the CDR3 is TGTGCCAGCAGGGTGCTACAGTCAACTAATGAAAAACTGTTTTTT.

The V call is TRBV5-6, the J call TRBJ2-1; 10 nucleotides match TRBD2. The CDR3 sequence is 18 residues long. V was pared by 1 base and J by 0 bases, with 7 bases of the junction left unmatched. The germline CDR1 and CDR2 sequences are SGHDT and YYEEEE. CDR3 region: CASSLRRLAGGSYNEQFF. In DNA form, the CDR3 reads TGTGCCAGCAGCTTGAGGAGATTAGCGGGAGGCTCCTACAATGAGCAGTTCTTC.

This clone was found once. The V gene is TRBV18, the J gene TRBJ1-2; D may be TRBD1 (6 bases). The V gene's germline CDR1 is KGHSH and CDR2 LQKENI. V lost 3 bases and J lost 7, with 21 bases in between. The CDR3 sequence is 16 residues long. This CDR3 is CASSPGTSGKISGYTF. The CDR3 region has the DNA TGTGCCAGCTCACCGGGGACATCCGGAAAGATTAGTGGCTACACCTTC.

This chain connects TRBV5-1 to TRBJ2-1; 14 bases line up with TRBD2. Trimming took 2 bases from V and 4 from J; bases not matched to a gene: 5. The length of the CDR3 is 17 residues. The V gene's germline CDR1 is SGHRS and CDR2 YFSETQ. CDR3 coding DNA: TGCGCCAGCAGCTTCGGACTAGCGGGAGGCCCGTACAATGAGCAGTTCTTC. It codes for CASSFGLAGGPYNEQFF.

The chain uses TRBV6-5 and TRBJ2-7; no clear D gene. Germline-derived CDR1 and CDR2 are MNHEY and SVGAGI. The CDR3 runs to 15 residues. Trimming took 2 bases from V and 0 from J, leaving 11 bases between them. CDR3 DNA: TGTGCCAGCAGTTACCGGCCGGAGCCCTCCTACGAGCAGTACTTC. This translates into CASSYRPEPSYEQYF.

V and J are TRBV9 and TRBJ1-6, with 7 bases aligning to TRBD1. V lost 4 bases, J lost 5 bases, and 6 bases stayed unmatched. The germline V gene has CDR1 SGDLS and CDR2 YYNGEE. This CDR3 region has 15 residues. The CDR3 is CASSLRQGDNSPLHF. CDR3 in DNA: TGTGCCAGCAGCCTTCGACAGGGAGATAATTCACCCCTCCACTTT.

This rearrangement joins TRBV7-9 to TRBJ1-2; the D gene is possibly TRBD1 (6 bases). Germline V gene data show CDR1 as SEHNR and CDR2 as FQNEAQ (reference sequence). The CDR3 contains 14 residues. V was trimmed by 5 bases and J by 12 bases, leaving 22 bases between them. CDR3 nucleotide sequence: TGTGCCAGCAGCCACCGACCCGAAGGGGGGGTCAACACCTTC. Its protein is CASSHRPEGGVNTF.

V usage is TRBV6-5 and J usage is TRBJ2-2, with 7 bases identical to TRBD1. V shed 0 bases, J shed 7 bases, and the junction held 5 bases outside the gene matches. The CDR3 contains 15 residues. Germline V gene sequence: CDR1 MNHEY, CDR2 SVGAGI. In DNA, the CDR3 is TGTGCCAGCAGTTACTCGGGCAGGGGGAGCGGGGAGCTGTTTTTT. It is translated as CASSYSGRGSGELFF.

V and J are TRBV11-2 and TRBJ2-3, with no clear D. The CDR3 covers 13 residues. Trimming pared 5 bases from V and 4 bases from J, leaving 10 bases between. CDR1 is SGHAT and CDR2 is FQNNGV in the germline V gene. CDR3 region: CASSKEVADTQYF. The CDR3, as DNA: TGTGCCAGCAGCAAAGAGGTGGCAGATACGCAGTATTTT.

V usage is TRBV27 and J usage is TRBJ2-2, with 7 bases that match TRBD1. The ends lost 3 bases at V and 5 bases at J; junction bases unmatched: 12. The CDR3 extends over 17 amino acids. Germline CDR1 MNHEY, CDR2 SMNVEV (reference sequence). Here the CDR3 DNA reads TGTGCCAGCAGTTTTTCTGGCAGGGGGTTGAGTACCGGGGAGCTGTTTTTT. This sequence encodes CASSFSGRGLSTGELFF.

The genes are TRBV10-3 and TRBJ1-4, with 9 nucleotides matching TRBD1. Looked up from germline, CDR1 is ENHRY and CDR2 is SYGVKD. V shed 11 bases, J shed 5 bases, and the junction held 6 bases outside the gene matches. There are 13 residues in the CDR3. The CDR3 nucleotides are TGTGCCGTAAAACAGGGGGCGAATGAAAAACTGTTTTTT. Protein: CAVKQGANEKLFF.

This chain joins TRBV6-6 and TRBJ2-2; D gene uncertain. The germline V and J ends were trimmed by 5 bases and 2 bases, with 15 bases remaining between them. The germline V gene has CDR1 MNHNY and CDR2 SVGAGI (reference sequence). This CDR3 has 16 amino acids. The CDR3: CASSTTQNLNTGELFF. CDR3 DNA sequence: TGTGCCAGCAGTACGACTCAGAACCTCAACACCGGGGAGCTGTTTTTT.

The rearrangement uses TRBV19 and TRBJ2-1; 9 nucleotides match TRBD2. With V trimmed by 4 bases and J by 6 bases, 4 bases remained unmatched. CDR3 length equals 14 residues. Germline assignment: CDR1 LNHDA and CDR2 SQIVND (reference sequence). Written as DNA, the CDR3 is TGTGCCAGTAGTAGCGGGGGGGCGGGCAATGAGCAGTTCTTC. Translating it yields CASSSGGAGNEQFF.

This chain uses TRBV5-1 with TRBJ2-5; 7 bases are a match to TRBD1. The J call may not be correct, given that the DNA end is closer to TRBJ2-7. Per germline, CDR1 SGHRS and CDR2 YFSETQ. This CDR3 has 17 amino acids. This CDR3 is CASSPGLTGQRTVEQYF. In nucleotides, the CDR3 is TGCGCCAGCAGCCCCGGACTTACGGGACAGCGGACAGTCGAGCAGTACTTC.

This chain uses TRBV28 with TRBJ1-5; the match to TRBD1 covers 8 bases. Germline V gives CDR1 MDHEN, CDR2 SYDVKM. V dropped 1 base and J dropped 7; count of bases not matched to a gene: 6. This CDR3 has 15 amino acids. The CDR3 coding sequence is TGTGCCAGCAGTTTATTAGGACAGGGTGAACAGCCCCAGCATTTT. As protein: CASSLLGQGEQPQHF.

This chain uses TRBV6-1 with TRBJ1-5, with TRBD1 identical over 8 bases. Germline V gene data show CDR1 as MNHNS and CDR2 as SASEGT. There are 16 residues in the CDR3. With V trimmed by 4 bases and J by 5 bases, 10 bases remained unmatched. The CDR3 coding sequence is TGTGCCAGCAGTGTAAGGGCAGGGGGCAAGGATCAGCCCCAGCATTTT. This sequence encodes CASSVRAGGKDQPQHF.

The V gene is TRBV6-5, the J gene TRBJ1-6, with 11 nucleotides matching TRBD1. The V segment lost 6 bases and the J segment 9 bases; nucleotides outside the gene matches: 7. In germline, CDR1 is MNHEY, CDR2 SVGAGI. The CDR3 runs to 15 residues. The CDR3 DNA reads TGTGCCAGCAGATCCTCCGGGACAGGGGGTTCACCCCTCCACTTT. Translated: CASRSSGTGGSPLHF.